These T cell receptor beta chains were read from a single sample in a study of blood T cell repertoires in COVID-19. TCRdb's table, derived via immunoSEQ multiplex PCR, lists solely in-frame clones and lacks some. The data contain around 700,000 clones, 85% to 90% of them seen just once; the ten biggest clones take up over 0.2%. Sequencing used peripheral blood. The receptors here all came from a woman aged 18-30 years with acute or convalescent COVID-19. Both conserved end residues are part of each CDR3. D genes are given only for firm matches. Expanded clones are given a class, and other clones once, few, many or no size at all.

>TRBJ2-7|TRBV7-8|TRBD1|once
CASIPKQGSSYEQYF
TGTGCCAGCATCCCAAAACAGGGGAGCTCCTACGAGCAGTACTTC
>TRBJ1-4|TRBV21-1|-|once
CASSKSKLAAVGKLFF
TGTGCCAGCAGCAAGTCTAAGCTGGCGGCGGTGGGAAAACTGTTTTTT
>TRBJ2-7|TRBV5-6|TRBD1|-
CASSYGKAGGRYEQYF
TGTGCCAGCAGCTACGGGAAGGCAGGGGGCCGTTACGAGCAGTACTTC
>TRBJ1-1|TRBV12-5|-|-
CASGGREGTEAFF
TGTGCTAGTGGTGGCAGGGAGGGCACTGAAGCTTTCTTT
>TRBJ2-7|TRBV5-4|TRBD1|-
CASSPGTGSYEQYF
TGTGCCAGCAGCCCCGGGACAGGGAGCTACGAGCAGTACTTC
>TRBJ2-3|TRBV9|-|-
CASSVRTATDTQYF
TGTGCCAGCAGCGTCCGAACAGCTACAGATACGCAGTATTTT
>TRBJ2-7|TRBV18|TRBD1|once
CASSRQGIYEQYF
TGTGCCAGCTCACGACAGGGGATCTACGAGCAGTACTTC
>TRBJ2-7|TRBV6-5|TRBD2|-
CASSYTPGGSSYEQYF
TGTGCCAGCAGTTACACCCCGGGAGGGAGCTCCTACGAGCAGTACTTC
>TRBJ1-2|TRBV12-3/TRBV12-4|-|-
CASSSDINYGYTF
TGTGCCAGCAGTTCTGACATTAACTATGGCTACACCTTC
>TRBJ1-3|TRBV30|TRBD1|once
CAWSADRGVGNTIYF
TGTGCCTGGAGTGCGGACAGGGGCGTTGGAAACACCATATATTTT
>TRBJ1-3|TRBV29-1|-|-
CRAGNTIYF
TGCAGAGCCGGAAACACCATATATTTT
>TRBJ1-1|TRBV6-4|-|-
CASSREGNTEAFF
TGTGCCAGCTCCAGGGAGGGAAACACTGAAGCTTTCTTT
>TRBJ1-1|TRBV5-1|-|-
CASSLTGMNTEAFF
TGCGCCAGCAGCTTGACAGGCATGAACACTGAAGCTTTCTTT
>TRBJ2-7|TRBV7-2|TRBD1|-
CASSSGQGLTYEQYF
TGTGCCAGCAGCTCAGGACAGGGGCTAACCTACGAGCAGTACTTC
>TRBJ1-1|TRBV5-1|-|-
CASSYKTLRGTEAFF
TGCGCCAGCAGCTACAAAACACTTAGGGGCACTGAAGCTTTCTTT
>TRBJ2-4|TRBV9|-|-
CASSVYSIQYF
TGTGCCAGCAGCGTTTACTCTATTCAGTACTTC
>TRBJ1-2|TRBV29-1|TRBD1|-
CSATRDRHQYGYTF
TGCAGCGCGACCCGGGACAGGCACCAATATGGCTACACCTTC
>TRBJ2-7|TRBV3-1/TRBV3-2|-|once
CASSQGDFGHEQYF
TGTGCCAGCAGCCAAGGGGACTTCGGGCACGAGCAGTACTTC